This T cell receptor (beta chain) was recorded in a study of human T cells and chemical hapten exposure. This clonotype showed up just a few times. The time point is: pre-sensitization, week 0. Documented treatment: therapeutic diphenylcyclopropenone sensitization with weekly scalp DPC. In TCRdb, the RACE reads were re-called with MiXCR into one record per CDR3 protein. The table includes more than 250,000 distinct CDR3 sequences, approximately 8.6% detected once. The CDR3 consists of 16 residues. V lost 0 bases and J 0 bases, leaving 12 bases between the germline ends. Germline V gene lookup returns CDR1 MNHEY and CDR2 SVGAGI.

This clonotype originated in a woman in her 40s with alopecia areata. Some clones in this sample may be carry-over from other donors' samples. The material sequenced was whole blood, taken in connection with sensitization to the hapten diphenylcyclopropenone (DPC). The rearrangement links TRBV6-5 to TRBJ2-7, with D unresolved. For the CDR3, the DNA is TGTGCCAGCAGTTACTCGTCGTCTCGGAGCTCCTACGAGCAGTACTTC. Translation gives CASSYSSSRSSYEQYF.